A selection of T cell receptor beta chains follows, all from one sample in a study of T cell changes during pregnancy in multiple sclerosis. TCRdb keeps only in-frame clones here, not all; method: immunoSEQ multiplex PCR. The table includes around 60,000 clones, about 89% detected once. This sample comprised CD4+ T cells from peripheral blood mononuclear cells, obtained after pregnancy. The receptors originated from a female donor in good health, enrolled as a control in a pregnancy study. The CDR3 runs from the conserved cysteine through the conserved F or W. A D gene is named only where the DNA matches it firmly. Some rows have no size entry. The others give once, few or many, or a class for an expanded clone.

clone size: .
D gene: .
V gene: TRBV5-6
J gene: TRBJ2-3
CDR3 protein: CASSRTGWDTQYF
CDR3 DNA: TGTGCCAGCAGCCGAACAGGGTGGGATACGCAGTATTTT

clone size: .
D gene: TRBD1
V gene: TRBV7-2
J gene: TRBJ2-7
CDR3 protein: CASSRQGATTSVEQYF
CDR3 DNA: TGTGCCAGCAGCCGACAGGGGGCAACCACATCGGTCGAGCAGTACTTC

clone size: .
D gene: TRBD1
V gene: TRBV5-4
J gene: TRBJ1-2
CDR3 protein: CASRRQGGGYTF
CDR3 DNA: TGTGCCAGCAGAAGACAGGGGGGAGGCTACACCTTC

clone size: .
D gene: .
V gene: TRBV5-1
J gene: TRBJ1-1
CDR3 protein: CASSLYGRGNTEAFF
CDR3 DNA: TGCGCCAGCAGCTTGTACGGCAGGGGGAACACTGAAGCTTTCTTT

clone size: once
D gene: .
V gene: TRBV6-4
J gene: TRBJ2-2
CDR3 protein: CASSVQGWTGELFF
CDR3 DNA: TGTGCCAGCAGTGTACAGGGATGGACCGGGGAGCTGTTTTTT

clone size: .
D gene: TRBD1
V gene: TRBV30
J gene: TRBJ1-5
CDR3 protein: CAWSQGTVDQPQHF
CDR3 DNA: TGTGCCTGGAGTCAAGGGACAGTGGATCAGCCCCAGCATTTT

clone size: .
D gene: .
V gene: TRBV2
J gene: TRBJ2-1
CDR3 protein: CASSVGGAAYNEQFF
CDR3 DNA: TGTGCCAGCAGTGTTGGGGGGGCCGCCTACAATGAGCAGTTCTTC

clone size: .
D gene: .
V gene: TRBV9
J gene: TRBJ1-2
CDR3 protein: CASTPEGPSDYGYTF
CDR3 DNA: TGTGCCAGCACCCCTGAGGGCCCCTCTGACTATGGCTACACCTTC

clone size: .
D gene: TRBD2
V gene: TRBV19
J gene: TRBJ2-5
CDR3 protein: CASSTRPAGDQYF
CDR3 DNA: TGTGCCAGTAGTACGCGCCCGGCGGGGGACCAGTACTTC

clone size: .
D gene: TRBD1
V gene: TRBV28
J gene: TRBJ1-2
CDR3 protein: CATDRGNYGYTF
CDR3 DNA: TGTGCCACCGACAGGGGGAACTATGGCTACACCTTC

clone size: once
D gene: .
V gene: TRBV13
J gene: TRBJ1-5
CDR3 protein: CASSLPGPDSNQPQHF
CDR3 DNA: TGTGCCAGCAGCTTACCAGGCCCTGATAGCAATCAGCCCCAGCATTTT